The rows below give T cell receptor beta chains drawn from one sample of a study of T cell responses to AZD1222 COVID-19 vaccine. Sequenced by immunoSEQ multiplex PCR; TCRdb stores in-frame clones only, minus some. The sample contains fewer than 200,000 clones, 88% of which appear only once. Material: peripheral blood, obtained 28 days after the second AZD1222 dose. All receptors derive from an adult who received the AZD1222 COVID-19 vaccine. Both conserved end residues are part of each CDR3. D genes are given only for firm matches. Not all rows give a size; the values are once, few, many and, for expanded clones, a class.

J gene,V gene,D gene,clone size,CDR3 protein,CDR3 DNA
TRBJ2-1,TRBV11-3,TRBD2,-,CASSRTSVGEQFF,TGTGCCAGCAGCCGAACTAGCGTGGGGGAGCAGTTCTTC
TRBJ1-2,TRBV5-4,TRBD1,-,CASSSGQGALSLKSYGYTF,TGTGCCAGCAGCAGCGGACAGGGGGCGCTTTCCTTAAAATCTTATGGCTACACCTTC
TRBJ1-1,TRBV2,-,once,CASRWDVRAFF,TGTGCCAGCAGGTGGGACGTCCGGGCTTTCTTT
TRBJ2-2,TRBV25-1,TRBD2,-,CASSESGVFTGELFF,TGTGCCAGCAGTGAAAGCGGGGTTTTCACCGGGGAGCTGTTTTTT
TRBJ1-5,TRBV30,-,few,CAWSVRGYSNQPQHF,TGTGCCTGGAGTGTACGGGGATATAGCAATCAGCCCCAGCATTTT
TRBJ1-1,TRBV3-1/TRBV3-2,-,-,CASSRGTGVGTEAFF,TGTGCCAGCAGCCGGGGTACGGGGGTCGGCACTGAAGCTTTCTTT
TRBJ1-4,TRBV5-5,-,once,CASSLGSIVEKLFF,TGTGCCAGCAGCTTGGGTAGTATCGTTGAAAAACTGTTTTTT
TRBJ2-3,TRBV2,-,-,CASSPFRIGTDTQYF,TGTGCCAGCTCCCCCTTCAGGATAGGGACAGATACGCAGTATTTT
TRBJ1-5,TRBV6-5,-,-,CASRGSGNQPQHF,TGTGCCAGCAGAGGGAGTGGCAATCAGCCCCAGCATTTT
TRBJ1-1,TRBV7-9,TRBD1,-,CASSTSQDRVNTEAFF,TGTGCCAGCAGCACTTCCCAGGACAGGGTGAACACTGAAGCTTTCTTT
TRBJ1-2,TRBV6-1,-,-,CASSDSYLGVGYGYTF,TGTGCCAGCAGTGACAGTTATCTAGGGGTCGGCTATGGCTACACCTTC
TRBJ1-1,TRBV19,-,-,CASTGGGGRGETEAFF,TGTGCCAGTACGGGTGGGGGTGGCAGGGGCGAGACTGAAGCTTTCTTT
TRBJ2-5,TRBV7-3,-,-,CASSRKIQETQYF,TGTGCCAGCAGCCGAAAAATCCAAGAGACCCAGTACTTC
TRBJ2-7,TRBV5-1,TRBD2,-,CASSPVGGSNSYEQYF,TGCGCCAGCAGCCCGGTGGGGGGGTCAAACTCCTACGAGCAGTACTTC
TRBJ1-2,TRBV7-2,-,-,CASSLRVKDGYTF,TGTGCCAGCAGCTTAAGGGTAAAAGACGGCTACACCTTC
TRBJ2-2,TRBV5-1,-,-,CASSQSQGGTGELFF,TGCGCCAGCAGCCAATCCCAAGGGGGCACCGGGGAGCTGTTTTTT
TRBJ2-3,TRBV19,TRBD1,once,CASSAKRTGHAADTQYF,TGTGCCAGTAGTGCCAAGCGGACAGGACACGCGGCAGATACGCAGTATTTT
TRBJ2-3,TRBV5-4,-,-,CASSLVSGGADTQYF,TGTGCCAGCAGCTTGGTGTCCGGGGGAGCCGATACGCAGTATTTT
TRBJ1-5,TRBV6-5,TRBD1,-,CASIPQGDQPQHF,TGTGCCAGCATCCCCCAGGGGGATCAGCCCCAGCATTTT
TRBJ2-2,TRBV5-4,-,once,CASSRRGLNTGELFF,TGTGCCAGCAGCCGGAGGGGGTTAAACACCGGGGAGCTGTTTTTT
TRBJ1-1,TRBV7-2,-,once,CASSRGGVEAFF,TGTGCCAGCAGCAGGGGGGGAGTTGAAGCTTTCTTT
TRBJ1-5,TRBV15,-,-,CATSRYPTGNNQPQHF,TGTGCCACCAGCAGATACCCCACAGGGAACAATCAGCCCCAGCATTTT
TRBJ2-6,TRBV2,TRBD1,-,CASSGGTGRGAGANVLTF,TGTGCCAGCAGTGGTGGGACAGGAAGAGGGGCTGGGGCCAACGTCCTGACTTTC
TRBJ2-7,TRBV29-1,-,-,CSVEGAGGHEQYF,TGCAGCGTTGAAGGGGCTGGGGGCCACGAGCAGTACTTC
TRBJ1-1,TRBV12-3/TRBV12-4,-,-,CASSRQAREAFF,TGTGCCAGCAGCAGACAAGCCCGAGAAGCTTTCTTT
TRBJ1-1,TRBV9,-,-,CASSATPSRDTEAFF,TGTGCCAGCAGCGCTACCCCCTCGAGGGACACTGAAGCTTTCTTT
TRBJ2-5,TRBV7-6,-,-,CASSLAGAYQETQYF,TGTGCCAGCAGCTTAGCGGGGGCTTACCAAGAGACCCAGTACTTC
TRBJ2-2,TRBV6-5,-,-,CASRFPPTVTGELFF,TGTGCCAGCAGATTCCCTCCGACTGTGACCGGGGAGCTGTTTTTT
TRBJ1-4,TRBV7-9,-,once,CASSLGRAWVNEKLFF,TGTGCCAGCAGCTTAGGGAGGGCCTGGGTTAATGAAAAACTGTTTTTT
TRBJ2-7,TRBV3-1/TRBV3-2,TRBD1,-,CASSQFTGAGEQYF,TGTGCCAGCAGCCAATTTACAGGGGCGGGCGAGCAGTACTTC
TRBJ1-2,TRBV30,-,-,CAWIRGNYGYTF,TGTGCCTGGATAAGGGGGAACTATGGCTACACCTTC
TRBJ2-7,TRBV2,TRBD1,-,CASRVSTGGVYEQYF,TGTGCCAGCAGAGTGTCGACAGGGGGCGTCTACGAGCAGTACTTC
TRBJ1-2,TRBV3-1/TRBV3-2,TRBD1,-,CASSGQGLHGYTF,TGTGCCAGCAGCGGACAGGGCCTACATGGCTACACCTTC
TRBJ2-1,TRBV5-4,TRBD2,few,CASSLVSGGHNEQFF,TGTGCCAGCAGCTTGGTTAGCGGGGGTCACAATGAGCAGTTCTTC
TRBJ1-2,TRBV6-2/TRBV6-3,-,-,CASSYSSRPRYTF,TGTGCCAGCAGTTACTCTAGCCGGCCGCGTTACACCTTC
TRBJ2-7,TRBV6-5,-,-,CASSLHRRPYEQYF,TGTGCCAGCAGTCTGCACAGGCGACCCTACGAGCAGTACTTC
TRBJ1-1,TRBV6-5,-,-,CASSWRTGTEAFF,TGTGCCAGCAGTTGGCGGACGGGTACTGAAGCTTTCTTT
TRBJ2-2,TRBV29-1,-,-,CSVALDTGELFF,TGCAGCGTTGCTTTAGACACCGGGGAGCTGTTTTTT
TRBJ2-6,TRBV3-1/TRBV3-2,-,-,CASETSGANVLTF,TGTGCCAGCGAAACTTCTGGGGCCAACGTCCTGACTTTC
TRBJ2-2,TRBV15,-,-,CATSTSGELFF,TGTGCCACCAGCACATCGGGGGAGCTGTTTTTT
TRBJ2-5,TRBV3-1/TRBV3-2,TRBD2,-,CASSLLAGIKETQYF,TGTGCCAGCAGCTTGCTAGCGGGGATAAAAGAGACCCAGTACTTC
TRBJ1-2,TRBV19,-,-,CASILRGGSSVEPDGYTF,TGTGCCAGTATCCTCCGGGGGGGGTCCAGTGTAGAACCTGATGGCTACACCTTC
TRBJ2-1,TRBV19,-,-,CASSILGPKTNEQFF,TGTGCCAGTAGTATATTAGGCCCGAAGACCAATGAGCAGTTCTTC
TRBJ1-2,TRBV6-5,-,-,CASSPEEFYGYTF,TGTGCCAGCAGCCCAGAGGAATTCTATGGCTACACCTTC
TRBJ2-7,TRBV7-9,TRBD1,-,CASSLGRWGQGPYEQYF,TGTGCCAGCAGCTTAGGGAGGTGGGGACAGGGGCCCTACGAGCAGTACTTC
TRBJ2-7,TRBV4-1,-,-,CASSQVMGEQYF,TGCGCCAGCAGCCAAGTCATGGGCGAGCAGTACTTC
TRBJ1-1,TRBV6-5,-,-,CASTRSQSEITEAFF,TGTGCCAGCACTCGCTCTCAGTCAGAAATAACCGAAGCTTTCTTT
TRBJ2-1,TRBV6-6,TRBD2,-,CASSTVTSGGPREQFF,TGTGCCAGCAGTACTGTGACTAGCGGGGGACCTAGGGAGCAGTTCTTC
TRBJ1-6,TRBV6-2/TRBV6-3,TRBD1,-,CASSGGQGGSPLHF,TGTGCCAGCAGTGGGGGACAGGGGGGTTCACCCCTCCACTTT
TRBJ1-2,TRBV10-1,-,-,CASSEGHRLFARYGYTF,TGCGCCAGCAGTGAGGGACACCGGCTCTTCGCCCGCTATGGCTACACCTTC
TRBJ2-1,TRBV19,TRBD1,-,CASYRGRDEQFF,TGTGCCAGTTACAGGGGGCGGGATGAGCAGTTCTTC
TRBJ2-7,TRBV11-2,TRBD1,-,CASRDRGPYEQYF,TGTGCCAGCAGGGACAGGGGGCCCTACGAGCAGTACTTC
TRBJ2-1,TRBV14,-,-,CASSQGWGAGNEQFF,TGTGCCAGCAGCCAGGGGTGGGGTGCGGGGAATGAGCAGTTCTTC
TRBJ1-2,TRBV10-2,-,-,CASRLRVGTVPDGYTF,TGCGCCAGCAGACTGAGAGTTGGGACGGTACCGGATGGCTACACCTTC
TRBJ2-7,TRBV6-1,-,-,CASSESGLYEQYF,TGTGCCAGCAGTGAGTCAGGATTGTACGAGCAGTACTTC
TRBJ1-2,TRBV30,-,-,CATPLGWYGYTF,TGTGCCACCCCCCTAGGGTGGTATGGCTACACCTTC
TRBJ1-2,TRBV18,-,-,CASSLDRSSGYTF,TGTGCCAGCTCGCTGGACAGATCGTCGGGCTACACCTTC
TRBJ2-7,TRBV19,-,-,CASHPRDRKTYEQYF,TGTGCCAGTCACCCCCGGGACCGAAAGACTTACGAGCAGTACTTC
TRBJ2-1,TRBV10-2,-,-,CASSERRGLFF,TGCGCCAGCAGTGAAAGGCGGGGGCTCTTCTTC